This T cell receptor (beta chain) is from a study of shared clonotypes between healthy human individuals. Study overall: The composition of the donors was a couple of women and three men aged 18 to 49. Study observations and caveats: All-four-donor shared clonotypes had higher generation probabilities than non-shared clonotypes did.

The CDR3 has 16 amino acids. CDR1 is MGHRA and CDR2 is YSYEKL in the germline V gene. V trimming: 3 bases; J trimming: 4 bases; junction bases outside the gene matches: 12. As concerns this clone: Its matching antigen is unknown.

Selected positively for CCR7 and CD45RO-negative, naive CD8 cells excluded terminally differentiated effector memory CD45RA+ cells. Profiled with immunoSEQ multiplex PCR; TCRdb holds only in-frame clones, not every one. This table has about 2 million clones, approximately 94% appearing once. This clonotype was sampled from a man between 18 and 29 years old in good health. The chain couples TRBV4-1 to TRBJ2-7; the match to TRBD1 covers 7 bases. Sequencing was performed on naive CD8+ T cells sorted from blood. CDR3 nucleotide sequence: TGCGCCAGCAGCCAGTCCTCTCGAGGGGGCGGGTACGAGCAGTACTTC. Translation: CASSQSSRGGGYEQYF.